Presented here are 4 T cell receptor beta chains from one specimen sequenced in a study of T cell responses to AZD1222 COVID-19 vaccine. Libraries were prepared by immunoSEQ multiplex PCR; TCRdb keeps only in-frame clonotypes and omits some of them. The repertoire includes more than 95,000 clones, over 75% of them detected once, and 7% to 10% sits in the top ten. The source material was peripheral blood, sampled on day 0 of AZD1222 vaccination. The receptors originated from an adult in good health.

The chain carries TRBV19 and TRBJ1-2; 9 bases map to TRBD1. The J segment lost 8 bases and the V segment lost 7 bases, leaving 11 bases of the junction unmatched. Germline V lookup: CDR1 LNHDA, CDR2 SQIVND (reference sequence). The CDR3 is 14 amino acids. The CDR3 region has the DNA TGTGCCAGTACCTTGCGGGGACAGGGAGGCGGCTACACCTTC. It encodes CASTLRGQGGGYTF.

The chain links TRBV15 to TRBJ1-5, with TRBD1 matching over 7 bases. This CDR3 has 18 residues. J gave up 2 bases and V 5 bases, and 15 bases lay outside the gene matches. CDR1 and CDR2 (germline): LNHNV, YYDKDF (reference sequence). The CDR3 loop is CATSDRRDSYWGNQPQHF. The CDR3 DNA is TGTGCCACCAGCGACCGCCGGGACAGTTATTGGGGCAATCAGCCCCAGCATTTT.

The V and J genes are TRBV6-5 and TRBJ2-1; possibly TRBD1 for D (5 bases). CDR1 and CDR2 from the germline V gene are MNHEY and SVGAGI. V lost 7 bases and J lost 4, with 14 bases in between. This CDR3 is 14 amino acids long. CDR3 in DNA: TGTGCCAGCAACCGAGGCGCAGGGTACAATGAGCAGTTCTTC. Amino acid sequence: CASNRGAGYNEQFF.

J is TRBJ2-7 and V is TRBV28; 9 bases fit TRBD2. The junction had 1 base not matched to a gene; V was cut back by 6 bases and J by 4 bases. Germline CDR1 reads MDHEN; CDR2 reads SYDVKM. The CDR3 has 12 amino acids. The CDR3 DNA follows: TGTGCCAGCAGAGGACTAGCGTACGAGCAGTACTTC. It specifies CASRGLAYEQYF.